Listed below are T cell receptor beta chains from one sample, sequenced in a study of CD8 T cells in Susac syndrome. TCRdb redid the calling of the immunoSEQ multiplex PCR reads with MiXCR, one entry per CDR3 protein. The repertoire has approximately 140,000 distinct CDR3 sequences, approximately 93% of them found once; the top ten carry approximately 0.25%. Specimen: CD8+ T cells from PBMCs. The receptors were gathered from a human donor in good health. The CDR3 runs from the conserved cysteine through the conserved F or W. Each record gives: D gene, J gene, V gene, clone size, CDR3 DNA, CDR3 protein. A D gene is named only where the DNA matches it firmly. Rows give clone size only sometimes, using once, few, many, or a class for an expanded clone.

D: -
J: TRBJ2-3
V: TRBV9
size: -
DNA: TGTGCCAGCAGCGCTCCGGAGGGCACAGATACGCAGTATTTT
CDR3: CASSAPEGTDTQYF

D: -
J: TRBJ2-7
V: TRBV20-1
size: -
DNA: TGCAGTGCTAGAGATTATGGCCTAGTCTCCTACGAGCAGTACTTC
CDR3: CSARDYGLVSYEQYF

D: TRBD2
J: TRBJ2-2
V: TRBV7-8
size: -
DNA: TGTGCCAGCAGCCGCGGACTAGCGGGCCTTACGAACACCGGGGAGCTGTTTTTT
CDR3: CASSRGLAGLTNTGELFF

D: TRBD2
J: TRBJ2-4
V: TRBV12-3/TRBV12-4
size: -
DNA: TGTGCCAGCAGTCCCGTCGGGGAGGGAGCCAAAAACATTCAGTACTTC
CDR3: CASSPVGEGAKNIQYF

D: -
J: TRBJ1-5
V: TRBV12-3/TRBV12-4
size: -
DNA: TGTGCCAGCAGTTTGGGGCAGGACAGCAATCAGCCCCAGCATTTT
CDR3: CASSLGQDSNQPQHF

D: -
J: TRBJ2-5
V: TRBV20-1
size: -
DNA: TGCAGTGCTAGAAGGCGGGGAGAGGGATGGGGGACCCAGTACTTC
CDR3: CSARRRGEGWGTQYF

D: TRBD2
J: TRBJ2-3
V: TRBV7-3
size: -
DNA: TGTGCCAGCAGCCCTAGCGGGGGCACAGATACGCAGTATTTT
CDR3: CASSPSGGTDTQYF

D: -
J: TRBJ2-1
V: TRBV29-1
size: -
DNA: TGCAGCGTTGGGGAGGCCCCCTACAATGAGCAGTTCTTC
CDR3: CSVGEAPYNEQFF

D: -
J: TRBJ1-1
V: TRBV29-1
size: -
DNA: TGCAGCGTTGACGGAAAGGACACTGAAGCTTTCTTT
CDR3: CSVDGKDTEAFF

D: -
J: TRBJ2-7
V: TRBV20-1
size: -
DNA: TGCAGTGCTTCCGCTGGGACGGCCCCCAACTACTACGAGCAGTACTTC
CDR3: CSASAGTAPNYYEQYF

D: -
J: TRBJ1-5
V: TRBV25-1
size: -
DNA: TGTGCCAGCAGTGAAGGGGGCGTTAGCAATCAGCCCCAGCATTTT
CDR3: CASSEGGVSNQPQHF

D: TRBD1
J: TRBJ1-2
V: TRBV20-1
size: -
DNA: TGCAGTGTCACCGGGACAGGTATTGCTGGCTACACCTTC
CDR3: CSVTGTGIAGYTF

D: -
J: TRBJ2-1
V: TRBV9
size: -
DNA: TGTGCCAGCAGCGCCGGGGAGGCTAGCCTGGTCGATGAGCAGTTCTTC
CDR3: CASSAGEASLVDEQFF

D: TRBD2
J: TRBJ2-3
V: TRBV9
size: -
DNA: TGTGCCAGCAGCGTACGGGGGGGCATCACAGATACGCAGTATTTT
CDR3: CASSVRGGITDTQYF

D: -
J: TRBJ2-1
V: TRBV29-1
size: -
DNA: TGCAGCGTCGGGGAGCCCGGCTATGAGCAGTTCTTC
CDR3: CSVGEPGYEQFF

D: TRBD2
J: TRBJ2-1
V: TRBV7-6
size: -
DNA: TGTGCCAGCAGCTTAGGAGGTCGGCTAGCGGGAGACTTAGGCAATGAGCAGTTCTTC
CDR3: CASSLGGRLAGDLGNEQFF

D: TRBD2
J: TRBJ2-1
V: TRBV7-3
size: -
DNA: TGTGCCAGCAGCAACGGACTAGCGGGAGGTGAGCAGTTCTTC
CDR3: CASSNGLAGGEQFF

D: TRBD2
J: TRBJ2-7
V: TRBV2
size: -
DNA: TGTGCCAGCACCGGAGGGACTAGCGGGAGTTATGGGGAGCAGTACTTC
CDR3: CASTGGTSGSYGEQYF

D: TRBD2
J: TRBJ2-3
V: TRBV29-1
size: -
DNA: TGCAGCGTTGAAGACCTAGCGGAGAACACAGATACGCAGTATTTT
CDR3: CSVEDLAENTDTQYF

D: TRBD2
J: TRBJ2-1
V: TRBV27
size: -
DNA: TGTGCCAGCAGGACTAGCGGAGGATACAATGAGCAGTTCTTC
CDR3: CASRTSGGYNEQFF

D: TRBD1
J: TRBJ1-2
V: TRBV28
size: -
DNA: TGTGCCAGCAGTTTACCCGGGACAGCCAACGGCTACACCTTC
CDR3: CASSLPGTANGYTF

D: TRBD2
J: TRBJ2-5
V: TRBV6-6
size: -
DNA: TGTGCCAGCAGTCACACTAGCGGGAGGGAGACCCAGTACTTC
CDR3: CASSHTSGRETQYF

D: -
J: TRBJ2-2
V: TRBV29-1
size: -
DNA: TGCAGCGTTGAAGACTTTACTAGAGGTAACACCGGGGAGCTGTTTTTT
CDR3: CSVEDFTRGNTGELFF

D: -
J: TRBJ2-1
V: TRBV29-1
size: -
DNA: TGCAGCGCCACAGCGGCCTTCTCCTACAATGAGCAGTTCTTC
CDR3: CSATAAFSYNEQFF

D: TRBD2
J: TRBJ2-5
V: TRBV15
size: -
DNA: TGTGCCACCAGCAGCAGACTAGCGGGAAAGACCCAGTACTTC
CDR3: CATSSRLAGKTQYF

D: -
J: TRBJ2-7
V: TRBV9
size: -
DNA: TGTGCCAGCAGCGTAGACCAGAGGCCCTACGAGCAGTACTTC
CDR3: CASSVDQRPYEQYF

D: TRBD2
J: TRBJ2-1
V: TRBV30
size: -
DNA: TGTGCCTGGAGAGGATACCAGGGGACTAGTGAATCTCTCTCCTACAATGAGCAGTTCTTC
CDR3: CAWRGYQGTSESLSYNEQFF

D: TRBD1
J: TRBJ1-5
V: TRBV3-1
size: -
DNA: TGTGCCAGCGGGGGACAGGACCCATACAATCAGCCCCAGCATTTT
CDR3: CASGGQDPYNQPQHF

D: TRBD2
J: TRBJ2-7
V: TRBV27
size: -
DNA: TGTGCCAGCGGACCGGGACTAGCGGGAGCAGGATCCTACGAGCAGTACTTC
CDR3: CASGPGLAGAGSYEQYF

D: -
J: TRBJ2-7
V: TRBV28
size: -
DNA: TGTGCCAGCAGTTTCAACGACAGGTGGGTGGACGAGCAGTACTTC
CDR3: CASSFNDRWVDEQYF

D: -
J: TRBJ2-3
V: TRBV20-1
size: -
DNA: TGCAGTGCTAGAGATTACAGGGTAGCTGGAGATACGCAGTATTTT
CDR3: CSARDYRVAGDTQYF

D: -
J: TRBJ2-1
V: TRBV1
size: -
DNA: TGCACCAGCAGCCAAGCAGGCGCGGGAGGGCCTGGTGGTGAGCAGTTCTTC
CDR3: CTSSQAGAGGPGGEQFF

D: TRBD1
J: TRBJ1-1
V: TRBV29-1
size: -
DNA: TGCAGCGTTGGGGACAGGGAAAGGAAAGCTTTCTTT
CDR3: CSVGDRERKAFF

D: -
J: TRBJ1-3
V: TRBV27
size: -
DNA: TGTGCCAGCAGCCCCTTAGGAGGAAACACCATATATTTT
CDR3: CASSPLGGNTIYF

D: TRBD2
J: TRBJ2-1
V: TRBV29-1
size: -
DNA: TGCAGCGTTGAAGGCGGGAGGTCCGCTGAGCAGTTCTTC
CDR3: CSVEGGRSAEQFF

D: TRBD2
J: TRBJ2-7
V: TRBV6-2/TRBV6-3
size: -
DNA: TGTGCCAGCAGTTACGAAGTGCGGGAGGAGGGATACGAGCAGTACTTC
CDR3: CASSYEVREEGYEQYF

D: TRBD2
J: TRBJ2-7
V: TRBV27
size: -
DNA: TGTGCCAGCAGTGACCAAGCGGGACTCTACGAGCAGTACTTC
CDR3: CASSDQAGLYEQYF

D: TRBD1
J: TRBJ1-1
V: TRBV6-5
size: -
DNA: TGTGCCAGCAGTTCACAGGGGACTGAAGCTTTCTTT
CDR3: CASSSQGTEAFF

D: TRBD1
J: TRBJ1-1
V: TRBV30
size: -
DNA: TGTGCCTCGTGGGGGGGACAGGGGGCTTTCTTT
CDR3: CASWGGQGAFF

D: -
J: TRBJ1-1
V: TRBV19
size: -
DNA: TGTGCCAGTAATCTGGGGGCAGGGGAGACTGAAGCTTTCTTT
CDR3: CASNLGAGETEAFF

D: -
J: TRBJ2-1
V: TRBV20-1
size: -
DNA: TGCAGTGCTAGAGTCCTAGGAGGTTACAATGAGCAGTTCTTC
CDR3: CSARVLGGYNEQFF

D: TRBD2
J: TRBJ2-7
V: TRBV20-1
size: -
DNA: TGCAGTGCTAGAGTTCTAGCGGGAGACGAGCAGTACTTC
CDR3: CSARVLAGDEQYF

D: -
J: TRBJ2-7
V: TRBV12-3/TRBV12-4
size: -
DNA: TGTGCCAGCAGTTTGGGGTACTTCGAGCAGTACTTC
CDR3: CASSLGYFEQYF

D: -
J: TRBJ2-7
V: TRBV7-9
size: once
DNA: TGTGCCAGCAGCAGTCTAGCCGCCTACGAGCAGTACTTC
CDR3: CASSSLAAYEQYF

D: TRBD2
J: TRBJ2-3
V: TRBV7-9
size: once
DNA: TGTGCCAGCAGCTTAGATCGTGTAGCGGGAGATACGCAGTATTTT
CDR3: CASSLDRVAGDTQYF

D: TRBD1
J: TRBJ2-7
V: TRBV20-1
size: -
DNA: TGCAGTGCTAGAGTGATTGACAGGGAGTGGGTAAACGAGCAGTACTTC
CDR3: CSARVIDREWVNEQYF

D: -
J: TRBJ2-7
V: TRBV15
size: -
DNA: TGTGCCACCAGCAGAGAAGATGACAGTTCCTACGAGCAGTACTTC
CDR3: CATSREDDSSYEQYF

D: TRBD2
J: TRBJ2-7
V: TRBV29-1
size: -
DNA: TGCAGCGTTGAGACTAGCGGGAGATCCCACGAGCAGTACTTC
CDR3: CSVETSGRSHEQYF

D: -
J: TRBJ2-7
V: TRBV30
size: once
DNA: TGTGCCTGGGGGGACGGCTCCTACGAGCAGTACTTC
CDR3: CAWGDGSYEQYF

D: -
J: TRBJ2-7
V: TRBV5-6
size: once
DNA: TGTGCCAGCAGCTCTGGCGACAATTACGAGCAGTACTTC
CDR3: CASSSGDNYEQYF

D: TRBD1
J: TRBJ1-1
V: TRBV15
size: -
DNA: TGTGCCACCAGCAGTGGACAGGGTGGTACTGAAGCTTTCTTT
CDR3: CATSSGQGGTEAFF

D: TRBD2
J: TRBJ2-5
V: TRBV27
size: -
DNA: TGTGCCAGCAGTCCGGGACTAGCGCCGCAAGAGACCCAGTACTTC
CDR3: CASSPGLAPQETQYF

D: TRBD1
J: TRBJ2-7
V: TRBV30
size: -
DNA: TGTGCCTGGTGTCAGGGGGCGCGAGAGCAGTACTTC
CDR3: CAWCQGAREQYF

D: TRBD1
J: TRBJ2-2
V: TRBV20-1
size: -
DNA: TGCAGCGCGACAGGGGTGAACACCGGGGAGCTGTTTTTT
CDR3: CSATGVNTGELFF